A single sample gave rise to the 8 T cell receptor beta chains below, sequenced in a study of tumor-infiltrating lymphocytes in primary liver carcinoma. Each 20-30 mg portion of unsorted bulk tissue served as the source for co-extraction of RNA and DNA. The template, about 550 ng total RNA, yielded TCR beta cDNA made with a constant-region primer. What produced the TCR beta libraries was three nested multiplex PCR rounds using slightly modified ARM-PCR. The study ran its first two PCR rounds for 9 to 10 cycles each, using TRBV1-TRBV30 forward primers and a C-beta reverse primer. TCRdb processed the multiplex PCR reads anew with MiXCR; each CDR3 protein has one entry. The sample holds roughly 25,000 distinct CDR3 sequences, approximately 78% seen once. The sample comprised liver tumor tissue from sampling region 3. Subset: tumor region T3, left-lateral pole. Receptors originate from a middle-aged man with primary liver carcinoma and hepatitis B virus infection.

Comments on this clonotype: A read error may account for a junction end that differs from germline. This chain links TRBV6-5 with TRBJ2-7; 7 bases agree with TRBD1. CDR1 and CDR2 from the germline V gene are MNHEY and SVGAGI. This CDR3 is built from 16 residues. The CDR3: CTSRPGQAASSYERYF. In DNA form, the CDR3 reads TGTACCAGCAGGCCCGGACAGGCAGCATCCTCTTACGAGCGGTACTTC.

Notes on this clonotype: The CDR3 end shows no conserved phenylalanine or tryptophan, and so a read error is likely. No DNA is shown, since the ends of the CDR3 on it are uncertain; the CDR3 is the one TCRdb lists. The genes are TRBV4-1 and TRBJ2-1; TRBD1 was called by the table and not checked on the DNA. Germline CDR1 reads MGHRA; CDR2 reads YSYEKL. Both ends counted, the CDR3 spans 17 residues. This chain's CDR3 is CASSQGTGRSSYNERFL.

For this clonotype: An end of the junction does not agree with germline; a read error may underlie this. The chain recombines TRBV6-2 or TRBV6-3 with TRBJ1-1; D is perhaps TRBD1 (5 bases). Germline CDR1 MNHEY, CDR2 SVGEGT. CDR3 size: 17 residues. The CDR3 loop reads CASSYSIAGQQNTEAFF. The CDR3 coding sequence is TGTGCCAGTAGTTACTCTATTGCAGGGCAGCAGAACACTGAAGCTTTCTTT.

The rearrangement links TRBV12-3 or TRBV12-4 to TRBJ2-2; D uncertain. Trimming left V 6 bases short and J 6 bases short, with 5 bases between. The CDR3 totals 11 residues. CDR3 nucleotide sequence: TGTGCCAGCAGCCTCCCCGGGGAGCTGTTTTTT. Protein sequence: CASSLPGELFF.

The V and J genes are TRBV15 and TRBJ1-5; the D is unclear. The CDR3 is 16 amino acids. Germline V gene data show CDR1 as LNHNV and CDR2 as YYDKDF (reference sequence). V shed 6 bases and J shed 4 bases, with 19 bases lying between them. DNA of the CDR3: TGTGCCACCAGTCACCGACTCGTGGATGGGAATCAGCCCCAGCATTTT. The encoded protein is CATSHRLVDGNQPQHF.

At least ten counts were recorded for this clonotype. Just one base apart from a much larger clone, this may be a read error. The rearrangement uses TRBV30 and TRBJ1-5; no clear D. From germline, CDR1 is GTSNPN and CDR2 SVGIG (reference sequence). The CDR3 sequence is 13 residues long. The CDR3, as DNA: TGTGCCCGGAGTGGCCATACAAATCAGCCCCAGCATTTT. Translated, it gives CARSGHTNQPQHF.

CDR3 protein: CDSTARGTQYF. The CDR3 DNA reads TGTGACAGTACCGCCCGCGGGACCCAGTACTTC. The chain is built from TRBV6-5 and TRBJ2-5; the D is unclear. The germline gives CDR1 MNHEY, CDR2 SVGAGI. CDR3 size: 11 residues.

This clonotype was picked up a small number of times. The chain is built from TRBV5-1 and TRBJ2-1; 7 bases line up with TRBD2. CDR3 length: 16 amino acids. Germline trimming cut 0 bases from V and 7 bases from J; bases unmatched to any gene: 10. Germline V lookup: CDR1 SGHRS, CDR2 YFSETQ. The CDR3 DNA reads as TGCGCCAGCAGCTTGGGAGCGGGAAACGGGGTTAATGAGCAGTTCTTC. Amino acid sequence: CASSLGAGNGVNEQFF.